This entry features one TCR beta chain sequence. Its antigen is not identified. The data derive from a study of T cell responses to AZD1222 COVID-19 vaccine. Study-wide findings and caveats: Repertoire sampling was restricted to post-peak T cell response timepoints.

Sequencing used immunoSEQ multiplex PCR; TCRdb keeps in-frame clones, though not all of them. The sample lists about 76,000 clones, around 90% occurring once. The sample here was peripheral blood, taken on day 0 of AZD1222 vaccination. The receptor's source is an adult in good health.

The DNA of the CDR3 is TGTGCCAGCAGCTTAGACGCGGGGGGGCTCTCGGATACGCAGTATTTT. Amino acids: CASSLDAGGLSDTQYF. The chain couples TRBV11-2 to TRBJ2-3, with 9 bases that match TRBD2. Germline assignment: CDR1 SGHAT and CDR2 FQNNGV. This CDR3 region has 16 residues. V was pared by 0 bases and J by 6 bases, with 7 bases of the junction left unmatched.